Shown below are 4 T cell receptor beta chains from a single sample sequenced in a study of shared clonotypes between healthy human individuals. TCRdb's table, derived via immunoSEQ multiplex PCR, lists solely in-frame clones and lacks some. The top ten clones hold about 12% of a sample with around 510,000 clones, around 78% of them seen once. Sequenced material: PBMCs. These receptors were collected from a middle-aged woman in good health. Some clones in this sample may be carry-over from other donors' samples.

This chain connects TRBV12-5 to TRBJ2-5; TRBD2 matches 13 bases. The V gene's germline CDR1 is LGHNT and CDR2 FRNRAP. The CDR3 is 15 residues long. The junction had 7 bases not matched to a gene; V was cut back by 7 bases and J by 5 bases. This CDR3 is CASAPGLAGTETQYF. The DNA for the CDR3 is TGTGCTAGTGCTCCGGGACTAGCGGGAACGGAGACCCAGTACTTC.

This clone was observed once. Other nucleotide sequences in the sample specify the same CDR3. The chain combines TRBV5-4 with TRBJ2-3; D uncertain. The CDR3 is made up of 13 amino acids. V was pared by 0 bases and J by 4 bases, with 6 bases between. CDR1 is SGHNT, CDR2 YYREEE, per germline (reference sequence). The CDR3 loop is CASSLAGSDTQYF. CDR3 in DNA: TGTGCCAGCAGCTTGGCCGGATCAGATACGCAGTATTTT.

The chain is built from TRBV28 and TRBJ2-2; the D is unclear. The V end was cut by 3 bases, the J end by 8 bases, with 10 bases between. Germline CDR1 MDHEN, CDR2 SYDVKM. The CDR3 loop spans 13 amino acids. CDR3 sequence reads: CASSLGSPGELFF. CDR3 coding DNA: TGTGCCAGCAGTTTGGGGTCTCCAGGGGAGCTGTTTTTT. The full variable domain, its missing parts supplied by reference TRBV28 and TRBJ2-2, is DVKVTQSSRYLVKRTGEKVFLECVQDMDHENMFWYRQDPGLGLRLIYFSYDVKMKEKGDIPEGYSVSREKKERFSLILESASTNQTSMYLCASSLGSPGELFFGEGSRLTVL.

A remark on this clone: This same CDR3 is encoded by further DNA sequences in the sample. V is TRBV29-1 and J is TRBJ2-7, with D perhaps TRBD1 (6 bases). The germline V gene encodes CDR1 SQVTM and CDR2 ANQGSEA. The CDR3 loop spans 12 amino acids. The germline V and J ends were trimmed by 6 bases and 2 bases, with 11 bases remaining between them. This CDR3 reads CSVRAGAYEQYF. As DNA, the CDR3 is TGCAGCGTGCGCGCAGGGGCCTACGAGCAGTACTTC.